Listed here are 7 T cell receptor beta chains from one sample, sequenced in a study of T cells after yellow fever vaccination (dated 2019 in TCRdb). The treatment or condition label for this specimen denotes: live attenuated yellow fever vaccine strain. Libraries came from 5' RACE. Sequencing was carried out with an Illumina HiSeq 2500. The public sequencing data were trimmed at Q25 with fastp and processed into clonotypes with MiXCR by TCRdb, which kept only in-frame beta chains. All rows with the same CDR3 protein become a single entry with the most common DNA and genes. Counted in this sample were tens of thousands of distinct CDR3 sequences; around 7% of them appeared once. The top ten clones comprise around 29% of the sample. The sample here was CD8+ T cells sorted from PBMCs, taken around 10 days after the first yellow fever vaccination. The receptors come from a man aged 18 to 30 who received the YFV17D yellow fever vaccine.

This clonotype was recorded many times. The chain joins TRBV29-1 to TRBJ1-2; the D is unclear. The germline V gene has CDR1 SQVTM and CDR2 ANQGSEA. V lost 0 bases and J 1 base, leaving 3 bases between the germline ends. CDR3 length: 12 amino acids. The CDR3 loop reads CSVEDNNYGYTF. The CDR3 nucleotides are TGCAGCGTTGAAGATAATAACTATGGCTACACCTTC.

This clonotype was detected only a few times. The gene calls are TRBV6-2 or TRBV6-3 and TRBJ2-3, with D unclear. The CDR3 is 11 residues long. V was cut by 7 bases and J by 6 bases, with 8 bases left in between. CDR1 MNHEY and CDR2 SVGEGT come from the germline V gene. CDR3 loop: CASTDADTQYF. In nucleotides, the CDR3 is TGTGCCAGCACCGACGCGGATACGCAGTATTTT.

This clonotype came up a few times. The chain carries TRBV13 and TRBJ1-4; D is perhaps TRBD1 (6 bases). This CDR3 comprises 13 residues. The ends were cut back, 1 base at V and 6 bases at J, with 6 bases in the middle. Germline V CDR1 and CDR2: PRHDT, FYEKMQ (reference sequence). Here the CDR3 reads CASSLEGDEKLFF. The CDR3 bases are TGTGCCAGCAGCTTAGAGGGGGATGAAAAACTGTTTTTT.

This clonotype was seen a few times. The rearrangement links TRBV12-3 or TRBV12-4 to TRBJ2-2; TRBD1 might be the D (6 bases). V was cut by 5 bases and J by 1 base, with 8 bases left in between. This CDR3 is built from 14 residues. CDR3 nucleotides: TGTGCCAGCAGTCGGACAGAGAACACCGGGGAGCTGTTTTTT. Protein sequence: CASSRTENTGELFF.

This clonotype was observed many times. This chain joins TRBV9 and TRBJ2-3; unclear D gene. Germline CDR1 SGDLS, CDR2 YYNGEE. This CDR3 has 12 residues. V was clipped by 0 bases and J by 4 bases, with 3 bases between them. The DNA for the CDR3 is TGTGCCAGCAGCGTAGAATCAGATACGCAGTATTTT. Protein product: CASSVESDTQYF.

The table lists this clonotype with a few counts. J is TRBJ1-1 and V is TRBV19; a weak D match, TRBD1 (6 bases). Trimming removed 2 bases at V and 4 bases at J, with 11 bases between. The germline V gene encodes CDR1 LNHDA and CDR2 SQIVND (reference sequence). The CDR3 is 14 residues long. The CDR3 sequence: CASSIPGVGTEAFF. The CDR3, as DNA: TGTGCCAGTAGTATACCAGGGGTTGGCACTGAAGCTTTCTTT.

This clonotype was observed many times. The rearrangement uses TRBV7-3 and TRBJ1-5; D is ambiguous. Germline V lookup: CDR1 SGHTA, CDR2 FQGTGA. This CDR3 region has 13 residues. Trimming took off 8 bases at V and 10 bases at J, with 18 bases between the two ends. DNA of the CDR3: TGTGCCAGCTACTTATTGTACTCCAGACCCCAGCATTTT. Protein: CASYLLYSRPQHF.